The 2 T cell receptor beta chains below were found in one sample sequenced in a study of Graves' ophthalmopathy and Graves' hyperthyroidism. For repertoire sequencing, the TCR beta CDR3 regions were amplified from RNA transcripts. Scientists carried out first-round RT-PCR using HTBI primers and then a second-round multiplex PCR. TCRdb processed the multiplex PCR reads anew with MiXCR; each CDR3 protein has one entry. The profile shows 300,000 to 400,000 distinct CDR3 sequences, roughly 15% of them singletons. The sequenced material came from peripheral blood. The receptors stem from an adult woman with stable Graves' hyperthyroidism.

This clonotype was seen at least ten times. This rearrangement joins TRBV2 to TRBJ2-7; 9 bases agree with TRBD1. This CDR3 has 14 amino acids. V shed 6 bases, J shed 3 bases, and the junction held 6 bases outside the gene matches. Germline loops: CDR1 SNHLY, CDR2 FYNNEI. CDR3 region: CASRDRGASYEQYF. CDR3 coding DNA: TGTGCCAGCAGGGACAGGGGTGCTAGCTACGAGCAGTACTTC.

The CDR3 DNA reads TGTGCCAGCAGCTCGACCAGGGGGGGAGCTAACTATGGCTACACCTTC. This codes for CASSSTRGGANYGYTF. The chain links TRBV7-2 to TRBJ1-2; the match to TRBD1 covers 7 bases. Germline assignment: CDR1 SGHTA and CDR2 FQGNSA. V shed 4 bases and J 0 bases; nucleotides not matched to a gene: 8. This CDR3 region has 16 residues.